The clone carrying this TCR beta chain has a single count. The length of the CDR3 is 13 residues. Germline CDR1 reads MNHEY; CDR2 reads SVGAGI. Trimming cost V 8 bases and J 1 base, with 11 bases left between them. Sequencing was performed with immunoSEQ multiplex PCR; in TCRdb, only in-frame clones are kept and a portion is missing. The data hold about 210,000 clones, with 82% observed a single time. This sample was included in a study of blood T cell repertoires in COVID-19. The chain is built from TRBV6-5 and TRBJ1-2; D unresolved. The TCR sequence derives from a woman aged 40 to 50 with acute or convalescent COVID-19. What was sequenced was peripheral blood. CDR3 nucleotides: TGTGCCAGCCTCCGAGAGGATAACTATGGCTACACCTTC. This encodes CASLREDNYGYTF.